This T cell receptor (beta chain) was sequenced in a study of CD8 T cells in Susac syndrome. Those who served as multiple sclerosis controls were treatment-naive patients with stable or active relapsing-remitting disease. Random hexamers were used to reverse transcribe an amount of 0.5 to 1 ug RNA. Amplification of TCR beta CDR3 used immunoSEQ multiplex PCR across 54 Vbeta and 13 Jbeta. TCRdb analysed the immunoSEQ multiplex PCR reads with MiXCR anew, one entry per CDR3 protein. The sample holds 250,000 to 300,000 distinct CDR3 sequences; 70% to 90% are singletons and the top ten take over 0.1%. CDR1 and CDR2 from the germline V gene are MNHEY and SMNVEV (reference sequence). After removal of 3 bases from V and 1 base from J, the junction contained 5 bases not matched to a gene. This CDR3 is 15 amino acids long.

The TCR sequence derives from a human donor with multiple sclerosis. The chain combines TRBV27 with TRBJ1-1; the match to TRBD1 covers 7 bases. The sequenced material came from CD8+ T cells from PBMCs. The CDR3 DNA is TGTGCCAGCAGTTTCCTTCGACAGGGGAACACTGAAGCTTTCTTT. Translated, it gives CASSFLRQGNTEAFF.